This T cell receptor beta chain is drawn from a study of blood T cell repertoires in COVID-19. Turning to the study itself: COVID-19 samples from acute and convalescent phases originated in the United States, Italy and Spain. PBMCs, B-cell-depleted T cells, or T cells were the source of the cDNA or gDNA that made up the material.

Generated by immunoSEQ multiplex PCR, the TCRdb table keeps only in-frame clones and is missing some. Of 25,000 to 35,000 clones listed, 89% are singletons. This clone appeared a few times. From germline, CDR1 is MDHEN and CDR2 SYDVKM. The CDR3 consists of 14 residues. Trimming removed 3 bases from V and 0 bases from J, with 8 bases in between. The TCR was taken from a man at least 80 years old with acute or convalescent COVID-19. The chain employs TRBV28 and TRBJ1-1; a possible D gene is TRBD1 (6 bases). Sequencing was performed on peripheral blood. In nucleotides, the CDR3 is TGTGCCAGCAGTTTGGGGGGGCTGAACACTGAAGCTTTCTTT. Protein sequence: CASSLGGLNTEAFF.